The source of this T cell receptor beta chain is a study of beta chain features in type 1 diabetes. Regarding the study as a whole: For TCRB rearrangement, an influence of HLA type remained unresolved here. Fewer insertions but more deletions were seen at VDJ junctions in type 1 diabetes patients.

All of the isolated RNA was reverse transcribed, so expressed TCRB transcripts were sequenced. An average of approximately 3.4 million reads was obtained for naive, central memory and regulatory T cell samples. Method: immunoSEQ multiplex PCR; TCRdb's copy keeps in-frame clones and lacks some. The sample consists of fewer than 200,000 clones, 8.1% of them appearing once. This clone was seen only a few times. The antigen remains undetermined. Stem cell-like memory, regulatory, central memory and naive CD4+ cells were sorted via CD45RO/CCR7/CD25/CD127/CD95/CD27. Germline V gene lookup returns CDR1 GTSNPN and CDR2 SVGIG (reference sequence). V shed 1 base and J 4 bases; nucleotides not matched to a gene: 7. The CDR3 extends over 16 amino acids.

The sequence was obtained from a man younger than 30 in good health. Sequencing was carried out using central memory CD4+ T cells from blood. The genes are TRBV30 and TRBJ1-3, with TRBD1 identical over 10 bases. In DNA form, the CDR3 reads TGTGCCTGGAGTGGGGGCCGGGACAGGGGAGGAAACACCATATATTTT. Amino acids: CAWSGGRDRGGNTIYF.